Each of the 10 T cell receptor beta chains below was sequenced from the same sample in a study of cytomegalovirus exposure and HLA in healthy donors. This PCR relied on a set of 60 Vbeta primers and 13 Jbeta primers. TCRdb's table, derived via immunoSEQ multiplex PCR, lists solely in-frame clones and lacks some. The sample lists some 140,000 clones, around 79% occurring once. Sequencing input: PBMCs. The receptor set was obtained from a man younger than 35 in good health and CMV-seronegative.

This clone occurred once. The chain employs TRBV19 and TRBJ2-3, with D maybe TRBD2 (7 bases). Trimming removed 3 bases from V and 3 bases from J, with 13 bases in between. CDR1 is LNHDA and CDR2 is SQIVND in the germline V gene (reference sequence). This CDR3 is 15 amino acids long. CDR3 nucleotides: TGTGCCAGTAGTATGCGGGGGCACGAGACAGATACGCAGTATTTT. This gives the protein CASSMRGHETDTQYF.

The CDR3 reads CASSLVFPETQYF. CDR3 in DNA: TGTGCCAGCAGCTTAGTATTCCCGGAGACCCAGTACTTC. The chain uses TRBV7-2 and TRBJ2-5; the D is unclear. Per the germline V gene, CDR1 is SGHTA and CDR2 is FQGNSA. CDR3 length equals 13 residues. The ends were cut back, 1 base at V and 5 bases at J, with 8 bases in the middle.

V usage is TRBV6-5 and J usage is TRBJ2-3, with D perhaps TRBD1 (6 bases). The CDR3 has 15 amino acids. Germline lookup yields CDR1 MNHEY and CDR2 SVGAGI. Trimming took off 4 bases at V and 0 bases at J, with 11 bases between the two ends. Written as DNA, the CDR3 is TGTGCCAGCAGTTTCGGGACACATAGCACAGATACGCAGTATTTT. It translates to CASSFGTHSTDTQYF.

In this sample, this clone turned up a few times. The chain recombines TRBV29-1 with TRBJ1-2; D perhaps matches TRBD1 (6 bases). Per germline, CDR1 SQVTM and CDR2 ANQGSEA. The CDR3 contains 11 residues. The V gene lost 7 bases and the J gene lost 6 bases, with 12 bases spanning the gap. The CDR3 region is CSARTDNGYTF. As DNA, the CDR3 is TGCAGCGCCCGGACAGACAATGGCTACACCTTC.

The chain is built from TRBV6-5 and TRBJ2-7; TRBD1 matches at 9 bases. Trimming removed 6 bases from V and 2 bases from J; junction bases left unmatched: 8. The CDR3 spans 15 residues. Germline CDR1 MNHEY, CDR2 SVGAGI. The DNA of the CDR3 is TGTGCCAGCAGGAGGGGACAGGGAGGAACCTACGAGCAGTACGTC. Translating gives CASRRGQGGTYEQYV.

V usage is TRBV19 and J usage is TRBJ1-3; 7 positions match TRBD1. Germline V lookup: CDR1 LNHDA, CDR2 SQIVND (reference sequence). V lost 5 bases, J lost 4 bases, and 11 bases stayed unmatched. The CDR3 sequence is 16 residues long. Here the CDR3 reads CASSPRQGVGGNTIYF. DNA for the CDR3: TGTGCCAGTAGTCCCCGACAGGGTGTCGGGGGAAACACCATATATTTT. The full variable domain, rest sourced from reference TRBV19 and TRBJ1-3, is DGGITQSPKYLFRKEGQNVTLSCEQNLNHDAMYWYRQDPGQGLRLIYYSQIVNDFQKGDIAEGYSVSREKKESFPLTVTSAQKNPTAFYLCASSPRQGVGGNTIYFGEGSWLTVV.

V and J are TRBV2 and TRBJ1-1, with D unresolved. V was cut by 6 bases and J by 0 bases, with 14 bases left in between. The CDR3 length is 15 residues. CDR1 is SNHLY and CDR2 is FYNNEI in the germline V gene. The CDR3 DNA reads TGTGCCAGCAGCCATTGGGAGCCCATGAACACTGAAGCTTTCTTT. It yields the protein CASSHWEPMNTEAFF.

This chain links TRBV7-9 with TRBJ1-2; 8 positions agree with TRBD1. V trimming: 5 bases; J trimming: 3 bases; junction bases outside the gene matches: 2. CDR3 length: 13 residues. From germline, CDR1 is SEHNR and CDR2 FQNEAQ (reference sequence). The CDR3, as DNA: TGTGCCAGCAGCCGGACAGGGTACTATGGCTACACCTTC. Residues: CASSRTGYYGYTF.

This sequence joins TRBV29-1 and TRBJ1-2; unclear D gene. V lost 5 bases and J 7 bases, leaving 14 bases between the germline ends. The CDR3 covers 12 residues. Germline loops: CDR1 SQVTM, CDR2 ANQGSEA. The CDR3 here is CSVKTPNLGYTF. Here the CDR3 DNA reads TGCAGCGTTAAGACTCCGAACCTTGGCTACACCTTC.

This chain links TRBV30 with TRBJ2-6; tentative D call: TRBD1 (5 bases). Germline V gene lookup returns CDR1 GTSNPN and CDR2 SVGIG (reference sequence). The V gene lost 4 bases and the J gene lost 0 bases, with 16 bases spanning the gap. The CDR3 spans 17 residues. CDR3 DNA sequence: TGTGCCTGGAAAGGCAGGGCCCATGACTCTGGGGCCAACGTCCTGACTTTC. As protein: CAWKGRAHDSGANVLTF. Looking up the rest from reference TRBV30 and TRBJ2-6 gives the full variable domain: SQTIHQWPATLVQPVGSPLSLECTVEGTSNPNLYWYRQAAGRGLQLLFYSVGIGQISSEVPQNLSASRPQDRQFILSSKKLLLSDSGFYLCAWKGRAHDSGANVLTFGAGSRLTVL.